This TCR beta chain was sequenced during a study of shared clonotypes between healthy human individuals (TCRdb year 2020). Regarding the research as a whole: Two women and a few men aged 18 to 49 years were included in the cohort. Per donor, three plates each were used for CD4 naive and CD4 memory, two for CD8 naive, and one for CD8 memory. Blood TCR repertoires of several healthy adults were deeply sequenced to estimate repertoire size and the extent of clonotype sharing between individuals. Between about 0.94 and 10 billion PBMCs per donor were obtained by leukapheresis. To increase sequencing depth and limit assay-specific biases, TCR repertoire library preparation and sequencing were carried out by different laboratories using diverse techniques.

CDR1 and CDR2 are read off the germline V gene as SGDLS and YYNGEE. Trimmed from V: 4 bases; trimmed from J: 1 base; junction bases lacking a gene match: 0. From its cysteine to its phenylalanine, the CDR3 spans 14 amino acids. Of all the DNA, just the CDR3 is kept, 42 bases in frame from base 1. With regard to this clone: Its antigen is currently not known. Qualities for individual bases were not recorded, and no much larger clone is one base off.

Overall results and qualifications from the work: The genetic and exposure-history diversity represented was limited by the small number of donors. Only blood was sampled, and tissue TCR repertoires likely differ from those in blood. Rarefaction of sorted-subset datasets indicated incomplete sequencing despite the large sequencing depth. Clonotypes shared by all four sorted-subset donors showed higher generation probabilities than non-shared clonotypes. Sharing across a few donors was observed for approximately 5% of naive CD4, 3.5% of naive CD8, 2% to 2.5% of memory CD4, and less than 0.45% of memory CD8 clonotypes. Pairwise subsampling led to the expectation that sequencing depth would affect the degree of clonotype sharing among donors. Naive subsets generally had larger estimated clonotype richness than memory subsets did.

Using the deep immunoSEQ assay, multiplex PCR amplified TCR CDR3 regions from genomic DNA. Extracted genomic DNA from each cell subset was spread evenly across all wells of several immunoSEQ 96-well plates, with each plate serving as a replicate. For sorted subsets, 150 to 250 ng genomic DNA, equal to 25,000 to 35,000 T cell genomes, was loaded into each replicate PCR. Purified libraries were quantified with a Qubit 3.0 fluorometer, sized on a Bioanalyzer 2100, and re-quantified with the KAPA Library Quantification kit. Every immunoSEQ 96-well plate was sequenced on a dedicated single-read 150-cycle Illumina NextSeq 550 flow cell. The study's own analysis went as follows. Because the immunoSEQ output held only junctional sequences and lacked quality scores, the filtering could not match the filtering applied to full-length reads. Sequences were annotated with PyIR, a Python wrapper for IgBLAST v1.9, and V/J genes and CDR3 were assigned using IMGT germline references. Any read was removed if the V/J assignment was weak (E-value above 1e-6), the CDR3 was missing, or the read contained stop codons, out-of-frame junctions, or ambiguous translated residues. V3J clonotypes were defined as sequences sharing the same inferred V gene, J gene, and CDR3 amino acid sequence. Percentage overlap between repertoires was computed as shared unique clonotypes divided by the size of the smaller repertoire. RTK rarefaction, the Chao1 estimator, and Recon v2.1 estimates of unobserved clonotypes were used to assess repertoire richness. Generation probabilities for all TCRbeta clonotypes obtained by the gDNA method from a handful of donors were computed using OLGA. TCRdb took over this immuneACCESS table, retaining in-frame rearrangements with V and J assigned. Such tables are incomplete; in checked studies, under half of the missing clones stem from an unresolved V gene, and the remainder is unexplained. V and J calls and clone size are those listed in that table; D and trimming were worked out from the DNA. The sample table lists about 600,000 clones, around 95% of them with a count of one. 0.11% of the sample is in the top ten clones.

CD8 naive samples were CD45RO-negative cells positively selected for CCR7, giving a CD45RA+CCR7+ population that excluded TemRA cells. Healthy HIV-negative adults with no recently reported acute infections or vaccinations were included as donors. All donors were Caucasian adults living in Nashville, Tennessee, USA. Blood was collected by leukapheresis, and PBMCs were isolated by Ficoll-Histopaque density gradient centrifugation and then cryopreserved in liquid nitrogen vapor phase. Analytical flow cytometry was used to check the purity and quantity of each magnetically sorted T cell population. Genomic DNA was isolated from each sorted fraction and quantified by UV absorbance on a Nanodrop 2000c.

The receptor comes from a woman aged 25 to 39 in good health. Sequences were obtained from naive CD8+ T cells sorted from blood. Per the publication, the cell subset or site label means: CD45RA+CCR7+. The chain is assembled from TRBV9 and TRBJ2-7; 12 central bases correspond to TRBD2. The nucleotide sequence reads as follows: TGTGCCAGCAGCCTAGCGGGAGGGTCCTACGAGCAGTACTTC. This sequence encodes CASSLAGGSYEQYF.